This T cell receptor (beta chain) is from a study of early T cells in non-severe SARS-CoV-2 infection. As part of library construction, unique molecular identifiers were attached to individual cDNA molecules. TCRdb recomputed calls from the 5' RACE reads with MiXCR, one row per CDR3 protein. The sample lists tens of thousands of distinct CDR3 sequences; roughly 13% were seen once. V lost 6 bases and J lost 5, with 19 bases in between. The CDR3 is made up of 14 amino acids. Germline V gene data show CDR1 as SQVTM and CDR2 as ANQGSEA. V and J are TRBV29-1 and TRBJ1-2; no firm D call. The receptor was isolated from an adult who was a healthcare worker with PCR-confirmed SARS-CoV-2 infection or an uninfected control (not recorded which). Sequencing used whole blood. The CDR3 spells CSVLDAYRDYGYTF. The CDR3 nucleotides read TGCAGCGTCCTGGACGCGTATAGAGATTATGGCTACACCTTC.